Presented here are 25 T cell receptor beta chains from one specimen sequenced in a study of shared clonotypes between healthy human individuals. Here immunoSEQ multiplex PCR was the method, and the copy in TCRdb shows in-frame clones only, minus some. This sample has approximately 2,000,000 clones, with under 95% found just once. The sequenced material came from naive CD4+ T cells from PBMCs. Subset denoted: CD45RA+ positively selected. The origin of the receptors is a man between 18 and 29 years old in good health. Some clones in this sample may be carry-over from other donors' samples.

Note on this clone: This same CDR3 is encoded by further DNA sequences in the sample. The chain links TRBV7-2 to TRBJ2-2; 7 bases map to TRBD2. Losses at the gene ends were 3 bases for V and 4 bases for J; bases not matched to a gene: 2. Germline assignment: CDR1 SGHTA and CDR2 FQGNSA. The CDR3 loop spans 14 amino acids. The CDR3 here is CASSLGRGTGELFF. DNA for the CDR3: TGTGCCAGCAGCTTGGGGAGGGGCACCGGGGAGCTGTTTTTT.

This chain links TRBV4-1 with TRBJ2-2; the match to TRBD2 covers 7 bases. The V gene end was trimmed by 4 bases and the J gene end by 6 bases; junction bases not matched to a gene: 5. CDR1 MGHRA and CDR2 YSYEKL come from the germline V gene. The CDR3 sequence is 14 residues long. The CDR3 sequence is CASSPGRGSGELFF. DNA of the CDR3: TGCGCCAGCAGCCCAGGGAGGGGTTCCGGGGAGCTGTTTTTT.

The CDR3 sequence: CASIPGAGGFYEQFF. In DNA form, the CDR3 reads TGTGCCAGCATCCCAGGGGCGGGAGGTTTCTATGAGCAGTTCTTC. The rearrangement uses TRBV14 and TRBJ2-1; the match to TRBD2 covers 8 bases. Germline assignment: CDR1 SGHDN and CDR2 FVKESK. The V segment lost 7 bases and the J segment 8 bases; nucleotides outside the gene matches: 13. CDR3 length equals 15 residues.

J is TRBJ2-1 and V is TRBV11-2; no firm D call. Trimming removed 2 bases from V and 5 bases from J, with 13 bases in between. Germline V gene lookup returns CDR1 SGHAT and CDR2 FQNNGV. This CDR3 is built from 15 residues. The DNA of the CDR3 is TGTGCCAGCAGCTTAAGAAGTAGCTTCGACAATGAGCAGTTCTTC. This encodes CASSLRSSFDNEQFF.

V and J are TRBV5-1 and TRBJ1-2; D is uncertain. Germline-derived CDR1 and CDR2 are SGHRS and YFSETQ. This CDR3 is built from 14 residues. The germline V and J ends were trimmed by 0 bases and 7 bases, with 13 bases remaining between them. Here the CDR3 DNA reads TGCGCCAGCAGCTTGGATCCCCAGGATACTGGCTACACCTTC. Translating gives CASSLDPQDTGYTF.

With regard to this clone: In the same sample, other DNA sequences code for this CDR3. V usage is TRBV6-6 and J usage is TRBJ2-3; the D is unclear. The CDR3 totals 12 residues. Trimming took off 0 bases at V and 5 bases at J, with 3 bases between the two ends. Looked up from germline, CDR1 is MNHNY and CDR2 is SVGAGI (reference sequence). CDR3 nucleotide sequence: TGTGCCAGCAGTTACTCAGAAGATACGCAGTATTTT. Residues: CASSYSEDTQYF.

The chain employs TRBV29-1 and TRBJ1-2; D is uncertain. There are 15 residues in the CDR3. Between the trimmed V and J ends, which lost 3 bases and 1 base, there was a span of 15 bases. CDR1 is SQVTM and CDR2 is ANQGSEA in the germline V gene. The CDR3 nucleotides are TGCAGCGTTGACCCTGTCAAGGCGGGTAACTATGGCTACACCTTC. Translated, it gives CSVDPVKAGNYGYTF.

V gene TRBV10-3 combines with J gene TRBJ2-3; D is possibly TRBD2 (6 bases). The germline gives CDR1 ENHRY, CDR2 SYGVKD. The CDR3 extends over 15 amino acids. The V end was cut by 1 base, the J end by 1 base, with 9 bases between. The DNA of the CDR3 is TGTGCCATCAGTGAGTATGCTAGCGGCACAGATACGCAGTATTTT. This translates into CAISEYASGTDTQYF.

In this sample, this clone turned up once. J is TRBJ2-2 and V is TRBV7-8; TRBD1 matches at 7 bases. The J segment lost 4 bases and the V segment lost 4 bases, leaving 6 bases of the junction unmatched. The germline V gene encodes CDR1 SGHVS and CDR2 FQNEAQ. The CDR3 length is 15 residues. The CDR3 nucleotides are TGTGCCAGCAGCTCCAGACAGGGATCCACCGGGGAGCTGTTTTTT. Protein product: CASSSRQGSTGELFF.

The chain uses TRBV13 and TRBJ1-5; weak D call: TRBD1 (5 bases). V gave up 3 bases and J gave up 15 bases, with 18 bases separating them. CDR3 length: 13 amino acids. Germline CDR1 and CDR2: PRHDT and FYEKMQ (reference sequence). The CDR3 spells CASSFNRQSPAHF. DNA of the CDR3: TGTGCCAGCAGCTTTAACCGACAGTCCCCAGCGCATTTT.

This clone appeared a single time. The sample carries other DNA sequences with the same CDR3. The chain is built from TRBV28 and TRBJ1-1; no clear D gene. CDR3 length equals 14 residues. Deletions cut 5 bases from V and 4 bases from J, with 14 bases between. Germline V gene lookup returns CDR1 MDHEN and CDR2 SYDVKM. The CDR3 region is CASSPPARGTEAFF. The CDR3 DNA is TGTGCCAGCAGTCCCCCGGCAAGAGGCACTGAAGCTTTCTTT.

The V gene is TRBV4-1, the J gene TRBJ1-2, with D perhaps matching TRBD1 (5 bases). V lost 2 bases and J lost 8, with 12 bases in between. This CDR3 has 13 residues. CDR1 is MGHRA and CDR2 is YSYEKL in the germline V gene. Here the CDR3 reads CASSQFAGGGYTF. CDR3 in DNA: TGCGCCAGCAGCCAATTCGCCGGGGGAGGCTACACCTTC.

The gene calls are TRBV25-1 and TRBJ2-7, with D perhaps TRBD1 or TRBD2 (5 bases each). This CDR3 has 13 amino acids. The germline V and J ends were trimmed by 1 base and 9 bases, with 13 bases remaining between them. Looked up from germline, CDR1 is MGHDK and CDR2 is SYGVNS. The CDR3 DNA reads as TGTGCCAGCAGTGAATCGGGGACCCTCAGGCAGTACTTC. Translating gives CASSESGTLRQYF.

V usage is TRBV19 and J usage is TRBJ1-3; D gene ambiguous. V was trimmed by 4 bases and J by 0 bases, leaving 7 bases between them. CDR3 length equals 14 residues. Germline V lookup: CDR1 LNHDA, CDR2 SQIVND (reference sequence). The CDR3 coding sequence is TGTGCCAGTAGTAGAAAGAGCTCTGGAAACACCATATATTTT. Protein sequence: CASSRKSSGNTIYF.

This clone was observed a single time. The chain employs TRBV5-4 and TRBJ2-3, with 11 nucleotides matching TRBD2. Germline loops: CDR1 SGHNT, CDR2 YYREEE (reference sequence). The junction had 6 bases not matched to a gene; V was cut back by 3 bases and J by 3 bases. CDR3 length equals 16 residues. The CDR3 region is CASSSLLAGETDTQYF. The CDR3 DNA follows: TGTGCCAGCAGCTCGTTACTAGCGGGAGAAACAGATACGCAGTATTTT.

This chain connects TRBV2 to TRBJ2-1; maybe TRBD2 (5 bases). The V gene lost 6 bases and the J gene lost 10 bases, with 13 bases spanning the gap. CDR1 SNHLY and CDR2 FYNNEI come from the germline V gene. There are 12 residues in the CDR3. CDR3: CASSQPRGEQFF. The DNA of the CDR3 is TGTGCCAGCAGCCAACCCCGGGGAGAGCAGTTCTTC.

The rearrangement uses TRBV5-4 and TRBJ2-7, with 8 bases matching TRBD2. V dropped 0 bases and J dropped 5; count of bases not matched to a gene: 19. Germline V gives CDR1 SGHNT, CDR2 YYREEE (reference sequence). The CDR3 extends over 19 amino acids. The CDR3 loop reads CASSLVPRQRSGSPHEQYF. DNA for the CDR3: TGTGCCAGCAGCTTGGTCCCGAGACAGAGAAGCGGGAGCCCCCACGAGCAGTACTTC.

The chain joins TRBV2 to TRBJ1-6, with unresolved D. V dropped 7 bases and J dropped 4 bases, with 8 bases sitting between them. The CDR3 runs 13 residues. Germline V CDR1 and CDR2: SNHLY, FYNNEI. CDR3 nucleotide sequence: TGTGCCAGCATAGGGCAGTATAATTCACCCCTCCACTTT. It translates to CASIGQYNSPLHF.

The V and J genes are TRBV18 and TRBJ2-1; a weak D match, TRBD1 (6 bases). Germline lookup yields CDR1 KGHSH and CDR2 LQKENI. The length of the CDR3 is 15 residues. The germline V and J ends were trimmed by 6 bases and 5 bases, with 17 bases remaining between them. The CDR3 is CASSLLGQPDNEQFF. The CDR3 nucleotides are TGTGCCAGCTCCCTCCTAGGACAGCCAGACAATGAGCAGTTCTTC.

The chain joins TRBV10-1 to TRBJ2-2; D is possibly TRBD2 (5 bases). This CDR3 region has 14 residues. CDR1 WNHNN and CDR2 SYGVQD come from the germline V gene (reference sequence). Trimming cost V 5 bases and J 4 bases, with 11 bases left between them. This chain's CDR3 is CASSKGGVTGELFF. The CDR3, as DNA: TGCGCCAGCAGTAAAGGAGGTGTCACCGGGGAGCTGTTTTTT.

The chain combines TRBV6-6 with TRBJ1-1, with no clear D. Germline-derived CDR1 and CDR2 are MNHNY and SVGAGI (reference sequence). This CDR3 is 13 amino acids long. The ends were cut back, 2 bases at V and 5 bases at J, with 9 bases in the middle. DNA of the CDR3: TGTGCCAGCAGTTACGACCGGTTTACTGAAGCTTTCTTT. Translated, it gives CASSYDRFTEAFF.

This clone was detected only once. The same CDR3 also results from other DNA sequences found in this sample. This chain connects TRBV2 to TRBJ2-3; D uncertain. V was cut by 3 bases and J by 6 bases, with 7 bases left in between. Germline loops: CDR1 SNHLY, CDR2 FYNNEI. The CDR3 loop spans 12 amino acids. The CDR3 sequence: CASSESGDTQYF. CDR3 coding DNA: TGTGCCAGCAGTGAGTCCGGGGATACGCAGTATTTT. The whole variable domain, remainder taken from reference TRBV2 and TRBJ2-3, is EPEVTQTPSHQVTQMGQEVILRCVPISNHLYFYWYRQILGQKVEFLVSFYNNEISEKSEIFDDQFSVERPDGSNFTLKIRSTKLEDSAMYFCASSESGDTQYFGPGTRLTVL.

This clone occurred a few times. The rearrangement joins TRBV10-1 to TRBJ2-7; possibly TRBD1 for D (6 bases). CDR1 and CDR2 from the germline V gene are WNHNN and SYGVQD (reference sequence). V lost 0 bases and J lost 3, with 12 bases in between. The CDR3 covers 15 residues. The CDR3 DNA reads as TGCGCCAGCAGTGAGTCATGGACAGCCCGCTACGAGCAGTACTTC. It codes for CASSESWTARYEQYF.

The chain uses TRBV7-7 and TRBJ2-1; 9 nucleotides match TRBD1. With 5 bases clipped from V and 4 bases from J, the junction kept 6 bases outside the gene matches. The V gene's germline CDR1 is SSHAT and CDR2 FNYEAQ (reference sequence). The CDR3 spans 15 residues. CDR3: CASSTTGGPYNEQFF. CDR3 nucleotide sequence: TGTGCCAGCAGCACCACAGGGGGCCCTTACAATGAGCAGTTCTTC.

A note on this clone: Distinct nucleotide sequences in the sample also encode this CDR3. The chain uses TRBV30 and TRBJ1-5; tentative D call: TRBD1 (5 bases). The CDR3 sequence is 12 residues long. Trimming left V 2 bases short and J 4 bases short, with 6 bases between. CDR1 GTSNPN and CDR2 SVGIG come from the germline V gene (reference sequence). This CDR3 reads CAWSQGNQPQHF. CDR3 nucleotides: TGTGCCTGGAGTCAGGGTAATCAGCCCCAGCATTTT.